This TCR beta chain was captured in a study of shared clonotypes between healthy human individuals. Across the whole study: Three plates were used per donor for CD4 naive, three for CD4 memory, two for CD8 naive and one for CD8 memory.

CD8 cells regarded as naive lacked CD45RO, were positively chosen for CCR7, and omitted terminally differentiated effector memory CD45RA+ cells. There are 14 residues in the CDR3. Trimming cost V 4 bases and J 4 bases, with 11 bases left between them. Germline V gives CDR1 MRHNA, CDR2 SNTAGT. Clones were sequenced by immunoSEQ multiplex PCR, and TCRdb holds only the in-frame ones, with some missing. The data contain approximately 810,000 clones, almost 95% of them singletons. The receptor comes from a man younger than 45 in good health. The specimen was naive CD8+ T cells sorted from blood. The chain recombines TRBV6-4 with TRBJ2-1, with D perhaps matching TRBD2 (6 bases). The CDR3 spells CASSATSTYNEQFF. DNA of the CDR3: TGTGCCAGCAGTGCCACTAGCACGTACAATGAGCAGTTCTTC.